These T cell receptor beta chains were read from a single sample in a study of CD8 T cells in ankylosing spondylitis. TCRdb reprocessed the 5' RACE reads via MiXCR and lists one record per CDR3 protein. The sample has 300,000 to 400,000 distinct CDR3 sequences; approximately 20% are singletons. The specimen was blood, either unsorted or a sorted T cell fraction (not recorded which). All receptors come from a male donor with ankylosing spondylitis. CDR3s leave out the opening cysteine and the closing phenylalanine or tryptophan. Each record gives: D gene, V gene, J gene, CDR3 protein. The D gene is left open where the match is weak.

>TRBD2|TRBV4-1|TRBJ2-1
ASSRSGRETYNEQF
>.|TRBV5-1|TRBJ2-7
ASSLSVEPATYEQY
>.|TRBV6-1|TRBJ2-1
ASLGGDNEQF
>TRBD2|TRBV9|TRBJ2-3
ASSPRKREGPDTQY
>.|TRBV5-1|TRBJ2-3
ASSLEPGTSDTQY
>TRBD1|TRBV11-1|TRBJ2-3
ASTSDRVTDTQY
>.|TRBV7-2|TRBJ2-1
ASSPGYEQF
>.|TRBV29-1|TRBJ2-1
SVEPRPNYNEQF
>.|TRBV29-1|TRBJ2-6
SVGTGANVLT
>.|TRBV11-3|TRBJ2-2
ASSLVRGTGGELF
>.|TRBV5-1|TRBJ1-1
ASSLEGGGTEAF
>TRBD2|TRBV10-3|TRBJ2-5
AISESSGRAVETQY
>.|TRBV2|TRBJ2-1
ASEKTSSGSGSNEQF
>.|TRBV5-1|TRBJ1-1
ASRSLGYSEAF
>.|TRBV5-1|TRBJ1-1
ASSLYGRDTEAF
>TRBD2|TRBV20-1|TRBJ2-2
SARATSGDLMNTGELF
>.|TRBV20-1|TRBJ2-7
SARPGFNEQY
>.|TRBV28|TRBJ2-1
ASSLSLKHSFEF
>.|TRBV5-1|TRBJ2-7
ASSLLSPRDEQY
>TRBD1|TRBV10-2|TRBJ2-7
ASSWTGKSYEQY
>.|TRBV4-1|TRBJ1-5
ASSQGGGGQPQH
>.|TRBV9|TRBJ2-2
ASSVRVGTTGELF
>.|TRBV19|TRBJ2-3
ASSNPGDKDTQY
>.|TRBV7-2|TRBJ1-5
ASSLVFGGNQPQH
>TRBD2|TRBV3-1|TRBJ2-5
ASSHGREGIQY
>.|TRBV10-3|TRBJ2-7
AISNFREYEQY
>.|TRBV4-2|TRBJ2-3
ASSQEVVVGSSTDTQY
>.|TRBV20-1|TRBJ2-7
SARDGQMSSYEQY
>TRBD1|TRBV20-1|TRBJ1-4
SARAGTGGHIATNEKLF
>.|TRBV30|TRBJ2-7
AWSPDLSYEQY
>.|TRBV2|TRBJ2-6
AESPSGSTNVLT
>TRBD1|TRBV4-3|TRBJ1-2
ASSQDLTGGASYGYT
>TRBD2|TRBV4-2|TRBJ2-7
ASSQSQGLVAFEQY
>.|TRBV29-1|TRBJ2-7
SVGGDTSYEQY
>.|TRBV5-4|TRBJ2-3
ASSLGDGSGTDTQY
>TRBD2|TRBV2|TRBJ2-1
ASRKLAGGPGEQF
>.|TRBV11-3|TRBJ1-1
ASSLPGTDTEAF
>.|TRBV19|TRBJ2-5
ASSALSYKETQY
>.|TRBV12-3/TRBV12-4|TRBJ2-2
AASLEGTGELF
>.|TRBV28|TRBJ2-5
ARSLETQY
>.|TRBV4-2|TRBJ2-5
ASSPGAASQETQY
>.|TRBV7-7|TRBJ2-5
VSSLNVLSETQY
>.|TRBV7-2|TRBJ2-1
ASSLDRPLGGNEQF
>.|TRBV20-1|TRBJ2-4
SAREGRVRNIQY
>TRBD1|TRBV5-1|TRBJ2-1
ASSLAGQGIDEQF
>TRBD2|TRBV12-3/TRBV12-4|TRBJ2-1
ASSRSGRGF
>.|TRBV24-1|TRBJ2-3
ATSDKTGSTDTQY